This T cell receptor (beta chain) was captured in a study of OX40 agonist ivuxolimab in advanced cancers. On the study more broadly: Participants averaged roughly 60 years of age (range about 23 to 79) and were approximately 81% male. It was permissible to have had prior anti-PD-1, anti-PD-L1 or anti-CTLA-4 therapy, and over 35% had some. Overall study findings and caveats: Within 6 weeks, CD4+ and CD8+ blood T cells expanded clonally at 0.1 to 3.0 mg/kg.

Only in-frame clones appear in the TCRdb table, and some are missing; sequencing was by immunoSEQ multiplex PCR. This sample carries about 59,000 clones, more than 85% of them seen once, and the ten largest clones take roughly 12%. CDR1 and CDR2 (germline): MDHEN, SYDVKM. The CDR3 covers 13 residues. V was clipped by 5 bases and J by 6 bases, with 12 bases between them. Anyone with autoimmune disease history or systemic immunosuppression was excluded. A remark on this clone: Its antigen is unknown.

The material was CD4+ or CD8+ T cells sorted from blood, obtained in a trial of the OX40 agonist ivuxolimab. The chain combines TRBV28 with TRBJ2-3, with unresolved D. The sequence came from an adult with an advanced solid tumor such as melanoma, head and neck, liver or kidney cancer. CDR3 sequence: CASSPRLLDTQYF. Here the CDR3 DNA reads TGTGCCAGCAGTCCACGACTCTTGGATACGCAGTATTTT.